This entry lists 26 T cell receptor beta chains sequenced from one sample in a study of cytomegalovirus exposure and HLA in healthy donors. Libraries were prepared by immunoSEQ multiplex PCR; TCRdb keeps only in-frame clonotypes and omits some of them. The data hold fewer than 200,000 clones, with roughly 91% observed a single time. Input material: PBMCs. The origin of the receptors is a man between 18 and 29 years old in good health and CMV-seropositive.

V usage is TRBV12-5 and J usage is TRBJ1-3, with D perhaps matching TRBD1 (6 bases). Germline-derived CDR1 and CDR2 are LGHNT and FRNRAP. The ends were cut back, 5 bases at V and 0 bases at J, with 23 bases in the middle. CDR3 length: 19 amino acids. The CDR3 coding sequence is TGTGCTAGTGGTCCAAAGGGTCGAGCGGGGGACAACTCTGGAAACACCATATATTTT. Encoded protein: CASGPKGRAGDNSGNTIYF.

J is TRBJ2-1 and V is TRBV7-8; 9 bases agree with TRBD2. This CDR3 contains 18 residues. Per germline, CDR1 SGHVS and CDR2 FQNEAQ. With 2 bases clipped from V and 8 bases from J, the junction kept 16 bases outside the gene matches. In DNA, the CDR3 is TGTGCCAGCAGCTTATTTGCGAGACTAGCGGCACCTCGTGATGAGCAGTTCTTC. This gives the protein CASSLFARLAAPRDEQFF.

The rearrangement links TRBV7-8 to TRBJ2-3; the D gene is possibly TRBD2 (6 bases). This CDR3 contains 14 residues. Trimming left V 7 bases short and J 2 bases short, with 13 bases between. Germline V lookup: CDR1 SGHVS, CDR2 FQNEAQ. CDR3 region: CASKRELDTDTQYF. In DNA form, the CDR3 reads TGTGCCAGCAAACGGGAGCTCGACACAGATACGCAGTATTTT.

This clone has more than one count but fewer than ten. The J gene is TRBJ2-7, the V gene TRBV13; 10 nucleotides match TRBD2. Germline assignment: CDR1 PRHDT and CDR2 FYEKMQ (reference sequence). The CDR3 totals 16 residues. V lost 2 bases, J lost 3 bases, and 7 bases stayed unmatched. The CDR3 DNA reads TGTGCCAGCAGCTTACTTTCTAGCGGGAGTAGCTACGAGCAGTACTTC. The encoded protein is CASSLLSSGSSYEQYF.

The chain couples TRBV7-3 to TRBJ2-5; 8 bases align to TRBD2. There are 16 residues in the CDR3. The J segment lost 3 bases and the V segment lost 0 bases, leaving 6 bases of the junction unmatched. Germline CDR1 SGHTA, CDR2 FQGTGA. The chain's CDR3 is CASSLTGLAGKETQYF. The CDR3 DNA follows: TGTGCCAGCAGCTTAACCGGGCTAGCGGGTAAAGAGACCCAGTACTTC.

J is TRBJ1-2 and V is TRBV19; D might be TRBD1 (6 bases). Trimming stripped 6 bases from V and 6 bases from J, with 17 bases between. Germline CDR1 is LNHDA and CDR2 is SQIVND (reference sequence). The CDR3 consists of 14 residues. CDR3 bases: TGTGCCAGTAGGGAACAGGGATTCGTCAATGGCTACACCTTC. Its protein product is CASREQGFVNGYTF.

This clone has only one observation. Here the CDR3 DNA reads TGTGCCAGCAGCGGGACAGGGGGCGTTGATGGCTACACCTTC. Translating gives CASSGTGGVDGYTF. V usage is TRBV6-1 and J usage is TRBJ1-2, with 12 bases identical to TRBD1. The CDR3 totals 14 residues. The junction had 5 bases not matched to a gene; V was cut back by 6 bases and J by 6 bases. Looked up from germline, CDR1 is MNHNS and CDR2 is SASEGT.

This clone appeared once. The V gene is TRBV6-1, the J gene TRBJ1-1; no firm D call. CDR3 length: 13 amino acids. Trimming removed 4 bases from V and 6 bases from J, with 12 bases in between. Germline assignment: CDR1 MNHNS and CDR2 SASEGT. CDR3 DNA sequence: TGTGCCAGCAGTGCATCCGGGAGGGCTGAAGCTTTCTTT. This codes for CASSASGRAEAFF.

The genes are TRBV9 and TRBJ2-1; D call uncertain. V was cut by 4 bases and J by 0 bases, with 11 bases left in between. The germline V gene encodes CDR1 SGDLS and CDR2 YYNGEE. The CDR3 is made up of 15 amino acids. The chain's CDR3 is CASSPNPSSYNEQFF. As DNA, the CDR3 is TGTGCCAGCAGCCCCAACCCGAGCTCCTACAATGAGCAGTTCTTC.

The chain has TRBV25-1 and TRBJ2-5; 12 bases fit TRBD2. The CDR3 runs 15 residues. Germline CDR1 and CDR2: MGHDK and SYGVNS. V trimming: 7 bases; J trimming: 4 bases; junction bases outside the gene matches: 7. The chain's CDR3 is CASTRTSGAVETQYF. CDR3 in DNA: TGTGCCAGCACCCGGACTAGCGGGGCGGTAGAGACCCAGTACTTC.

In DNA form, the CDR3 reads TGTGCCAGTAGTACCCCAGACGAGGTTGAAGCTTTCTTT. Its protein is CASSTPDEVEAFF. This chain connects TRBV19 to TRBJ1-1; D uncertain. The CDR3 extends over 13 amino acids. Germline loops: CDR1 LNHDA, CDR2 SQIVND (reference sequence). The V end lost 4 bases, the J end lost 7 bases, and 13 bases lay between the germline ends.

This rearrangement joins TRBV7-9 to TRBJ1-2; 9 bases agree with TRBD1. The CDR3 sequence is 15 residues long. V trimming: 4 bases; J trimming: 4 bases; junction bases outside the gene matches: 7. The germline CDR1 and CDR2 sequences are SEHNR and FQNEAQ (reference sequence). The CDR3 is CASSSIQGASYGYTF. The DNA for the CDR3 is TGTGCCAGCAGCTCGATACAGGGGGCCAGCTATGGCTACACCTTC.

The genes are TRBV6-1 and TRBJ2-5, with 8 nucleotides matching TRBD1. The germline V gene has CDR1 MNHNS and CDR2 SASEGT. After removal of 1 base from V and 5 bases from J, the junction contained 3 bases not matched to a gene. The CDR3 sequence is 14 residues long. The DNA of the CDR3 is TGTGCCAGCAGTGAAGGGACAGGGTTGGAGACCCAGTACTTC. Translation gives CASSEGTGLETQYF.

This rearrangement joins TRBV7-8 to TRBJ2-2; 8 nucleotides agree with TRBD1. The trim removed 5 bases at V and 6 bases at J, leaving 11 bases unmatched. This CDR3 is 16 amino acids long. The V gene's germline CDR1 is SGHVS and CDR2 FQNEAQ. The CDR3 nucleotides read TGTGCCAGCAGCAAAAACAGGGGGAGGCTACCCGGGGAGCTGTTTTTT. Translated, it gives CASSKNRGRLPGELFF.

V is TRBV6-1 and J is TRBJ2-7; unclear D gene. The length of the CDR3 is 14 residues. Germline V gene data show CDR1 as MNHNS and CDR2 as SASEGT. The ends were cut back, 7 bases at V and 4 bases at J, with 17 bases in the middle. Here the CDR3 reads CASNTNLFVYEQYF. The DNA of the CDR3 is TGTGCCAGCAACACCAACCTGTTTGTATACGAGCAGTACTTC.

The rearrangement links TRBV5-4 to TRBJ2-2; 9 positions agree with TRBD1. The V gene end was trimmed by 3 bases and the J gene end by 4 bases; junction bases not matched to a gene: 10. The CDR3 covers 17 residues. Per germline, CDR1 SGHNT and CDR2 YYREEE (reference sequence). The CDR3 region is CASSSKPGTGLTGELFF. The DNA of the CDR3 is TGTGCCAGCAGCTCCAAACCCGGGACAGGGCTCACCGGGGAGCTGTTTTTT. Based on the CDR3 plus reference TRBV5-4 and TRBJ2-2, the full variable domain is ETGVTQSPTHLIKTRGQQVTLRCSSQSGHNTVSWYQQALGQGPQFIFQYYREEENGRGNFPPRFSGLQFPNYSSELNVNALELDDSALYLCASSSKPGTGLTGELFFGEGSRLTVL.

The chain links TRBV28 to TRBJ2-2, with D possibly matching TRBD2 (6 bases). Germline V gene sequence: CDR1 MDHEN, CDR2 SYDVKM. This CDR3 region has 14 residues. V was clipped by 7 bases and J by 5 bases, with 14 bases between them. The CDR3 DNA reads TGTGCCAGCACCGGGACTTGGGTTACCGGGGAGCTGTTTTTT. Translating it yields CASTGTWVTGELFF.

CDR3 region: CASSEVRGTGGYRPQHF. CDR3 DNA sequence: TGTGCCAGCAGTGAAGTAAGGGGGACAGGGGGATATCGGCCCCAGCATTTT. This chain connects TRBV6-1 to TRBJ1-5; 11 nucleotides line up with TRBD1. The V and J ends lost 1 base and 9 bases, in that order; junction bases with no gene match: 11. The CDR3 is 17 amino acids. The germline gives CDR1 MNHNS, CDR2 SASEGT.

The chain is built from TRBV7-9 and TRBJ2-4; D may be TRBD1 (5 bases). Trimming shortened V by 2 bases and J by 1 base, and 12 bases separated the two germline ends. CDR1 and CDR2 (germline): SEHNR, FQNEAQ (reference sequence). The CDR3 runs 16 residues. The CDR3 loop is CASSLYAGMAKNIQYF. CDR3 in DNA: TGTGCCAGCAGCTTATACGCAGGGATGGCCAAAAACATTCAGTACTTC.

V and J are TRBV15 and TRBJ2-3; 9 bases map to TRBD1. This CDR3 contains 17 residues. Germline CDR1 is LNHNV and CDR2 is YYDKDF (reference sequence). The J segment lost 1 base and the V segment lost 1 base, leaving 6 bases of the junction unmatched. CDR3 sequence reads: CATSRGVGTGRTDTQYF. The CDR3 nucleotides are TGTGCCACCAGCAGAGGTGTTGGGACAGGGCGCACAGATACGCAGTATTTT.

J is TRBJ2-5 and V is TRBV28; perhaps TRBD1 as D (6 bases). V lost 10 bases, J lost 5 bases, and 14 bases lay in between. The germline CDR1 and CDR2 sequences are MDHEN and SYDVKM. CDR3 length equals 12 residues. In DNA form, the CDR3 reads TGTGCCACTTGGACAGAACAGGAGACCCAGTACTTC. Translation gives CATWTEQETQYF.

V gene TRBV4-1 combines with J gene TRBJ2-3, with 7 positions matching TRBD1. This CDR3 region has 18 residues. Germline lookup yields CDR1 MGHRA and CDR2 YSYEKL. Trimming took 4 bases from V and 1 from J; bases not matched to a gene: 14. CDR3 sequence (DNA): TGCGCCAGCAGCCCGGACAGGATGGCAAACCGCCGCACAGATACGCAGTATTTT. Its translation is CASSPDRMANRRTDTQYF.

In its sample, this clone was seen once. The rearrangement uses TRBV5-4 and TRBJ2-3; D gene uncertain. CDR3 length: 15 amino acids. Trimming took 2 bases from V and 7 from J, leaving 17 bases between them. Germline V lookup: CDR1 SGHNT, CDR2 YYREEE (reference sequence). CDR3 region: CASSLGSLTLNTQYF. In DNA, the CDR3 is TGTGCCAGCAGCTTAGGTAGCCTAACATTAAATACGCAGTATTTT.

The V call is TRBV6-5, the J call TRBJ2-7; 8 positions match TRBD2. The CDR3 runs 16 residues. The trim removed 2 bases at V and 1 base at J, leaving 7 bases unmatched. The germline gives CDR1 MNHEY, CDR2 SVGAGI. This chain's CDR3 is CASSYGVAGPSYEQYF. CDR3 DNA sequence: TGTGCCAGCAGTTACGGGGTAGCGGGACCGTCCTACGAGCAGTACTTC.

The rearrangement uses TRBV5-1 and TRBJ2-7; 7 bases align to TRBD1. With V trimmed by 8 bases and J by 2 bases, 4 bases remained unmatched. There are 12 residues in the CDR3. Germline V gene data show CDR1 as SGHRS and CDR2 as YFSETQ. The CDR3 loop is CASQGGAYEQYF. Here the CDR3 DNA reads TGCGCCAGTCAAGGGGGCGCCTACGAGCAGTACTTC.

This chain links TRBV18 with TRBJ2-1, with TRBD2 identical over 10 bases. Trimming took 1 base from V and 9 from J; bases not matched to a gene: 9. Germline lookup yields CDR1 KGHSH and CDR2 LQKENI. This CDR3 has 16 amino acids. CDR3 coding DNA: TGTGCCAGCTCACCACGGGGCCAGCGGGAGGGCCCTGAGCAGTTCTTC. Protein sequence: CASSPRGQREGPEQFF. Full variable domain (outside the CDR3, taken from reference TRBV18 and TRBJ2-1): NAGVMQNPRHLVRRRGQEARLRCSPMKGHSHVYWYRQLPEEGLKFMVYLQKENIIDESGMPKERFSAEFPKEGPSILRIQQVVRGDSAAYFCASSPRGQREGPEQFFGPGTRLTVL.